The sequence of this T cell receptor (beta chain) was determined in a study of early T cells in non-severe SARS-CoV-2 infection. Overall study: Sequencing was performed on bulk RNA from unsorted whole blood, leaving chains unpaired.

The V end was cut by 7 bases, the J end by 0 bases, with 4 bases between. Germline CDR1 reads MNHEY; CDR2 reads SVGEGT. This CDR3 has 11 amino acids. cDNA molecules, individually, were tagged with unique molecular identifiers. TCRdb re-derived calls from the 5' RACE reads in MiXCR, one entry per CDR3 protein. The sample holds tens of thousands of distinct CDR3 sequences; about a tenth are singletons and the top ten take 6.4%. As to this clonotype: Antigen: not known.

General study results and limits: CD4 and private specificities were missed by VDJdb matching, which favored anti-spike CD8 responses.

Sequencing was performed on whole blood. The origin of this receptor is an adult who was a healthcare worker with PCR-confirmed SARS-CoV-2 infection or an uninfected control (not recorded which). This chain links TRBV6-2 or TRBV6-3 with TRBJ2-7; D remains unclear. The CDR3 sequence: CASTSSYEQYF. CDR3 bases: TGTGCCAGCACGAGCTCCTACGAGCAGTACTTC.